These 27 T cell receptor beta chains were all obtained from the same sample, sequenced in a study of blood T cell repertoires in COVID-19. Only in-frame clones appear in the TCRdb table, and some are missing; sequencing was by immunoSEQ multiplex PCR. Found here are about 160,000 clones, 82% of them singletons; the top ten hold around 7%. The specimen was peripheral blood. All receptors derive from a woman in her forties with COVID-19, enrolled during active disease.

The V call is TRBV30, the J call TRBJ1-1, with TRBD1 as a possible D gene (6 bases). V was pared by 2 bases and J by 4 bases, with 14 bases between. Germline loops: CDR1 GTSNPN, CDR2 SVGIG (reference sequence). The CDR3 extends over 14 amino acids. The CDR3 coding sequence is TGTGCCTGGAGTTGGGTAGCGGGGGCCACTGAAGCTTTCTTT. Its translation is CAWSWVAGATEAFF.

The chain employs TRBV7-8 and TRBJ2-7, with D maybe TRBD1 (5 bases). Trimming stripped 7 bases from V and 2 bases from J, with 15 bases between. The CDR3 has 14 amino acids. The germline CDR1 and CDR2 sequences are SGHVS and FQNEAQ. The chain's CDR3 is CASNGELGAYEQYF. In DNA form, the CDR3 reads TGTGCCAGCAACGGAGAGCTAGGGGCCTACGAGCAGTACTTC.

V and J are TRBV7-2 and TRBJ2-7; 7 nucleotides align to TRBD1. The germline gives CDR1 SGHTA, CDR2 FQGNSA. The junction had 6 bases not matched to a gene; V was cut back by 1 base and J by 3 bases. The CDR3 is 15 residues long. This CDR3 reads CASSLGVGQFYEQYF. The CDR3 DNA follows: TGTGCCAGCAGCTTAGGGGTGGGACAGTTCTACGAGCAGTACTTC.

The chain has TRBV4-2 and TRBJ2-5; D may be TRBD2 (6 bases). Germline lookup yields CDR1 LGHNA and CDR2 YNFKEQ. The V end lost 1 base, the J end lost 6 bases, and 15 bases lay between the germline ends. This CDR3 contains 15 residues. DNA of the CDR3: TGTGCCAGCAGCCAAGTTGGTACGGAGGGGAAGACCCAGTACTTC. This sequence encodes CASSQVGTEGKTQYF.

The V gene is TRBV9, the J gene TRBJ2-3; D not resolved. V shed 0 bases and J shed 4 bases, with 9 bases lying between them. Per germline, CDR1 SGDLS and CDR2 YYNGEE. The length of the CDR3 is 14 residues. The CDR3 loop is CASSVGAQPDTQYF. Written as DNA, the CDR3 is TGTGCCAGCAGCGTAGGGGCCCAACCAGATACGCAGTATTTT.

J is TRBJ2-1 and V is TRBV10-3; possible D gene TRBD1, 5 bases. The germline V gene has CDR1 ENHRY and CDR2 SYGVKD. CDR3 length equals 16 residues. Trimming removed 0 bases from V and 1 base from J, with 10 bases in between. CDR3 coding DNA: TGTGCCATCAGTGAGTCCAGGACACATTCCTACAATGAGCAGTTCTTC. Protein sequence: CAISESRTHSYNEQFF.

This clone was detected a few times. J is TRBJ2-2 and V is TRBV4-2; TRBD2 matches at 8 bases. Trimming at V came to 3 bases and at J to 3 bases, leaving 3 bases not matched to a gene. This CDR3 has 15 residues. The germline CDR1 and CDR2 sequences are LGHNA and YNFKEQ. CDR3 amino acids: CASSQGLGDTGELFF. The CDR3 DNA reads TGTGCCAGCAGCCAGGGACTAGGAGACACCGGGGAGCTGTTTTTT.

Notes on this clone: The sample contains more than one DNA sequence encoding this CDR3. The gene calls are TRBV7-2 and TRBJ2-1; D may be TRBD1 (6 bases). The CDR3 sequence is 16 residues long. V lost 3 bases and J 6 bases, leaving 18 bases between the germline ends. CDR1 and CDR2 from the germline V gene are SGHTA and FQGNSA. Written as DNA, the CDR3 is TGTGCCAGCAGCTTCTCGTCGGGACAAGCGGTCAATGAGCAGTTCTTC. This encodes CASSFSSGQAVNEQFF.

This clone was counted a single time. This chain uses TRBV7-2 with TRBJ2-3; unclear D gene. The germline gives CDR1 SGHTA, CDR2 FQGNSA. The CDR3 is 14 residues long. The V end lost 5 bases, the J end lost 2 bases, and 11 bases lay between the germline ends. The CDR3 region is CASSPNSYTDTQYF. CDR3 in DNA: TGTGCCAGCAGCCCCAACTCTTACACAGATACGCAGTATTTT. Full variable domain (outside the CDR3, taken from reference TRBV7-2 and TRBJ2-3): GAGVSQSPSNKVTEKGKDVELRCDPISGHTALYWYRQSLGQGLEFLIYFQGNSAPDKSGLPSDRFSAERTGGSVSTLTIQRTQQEDSAVYLCASSPNSYTDTQYFGPGTRLTVL.

J is TRBJ2-7 and V is TRBV7-9; possible D gene TRBD2, 6 bases. The CDR3 extends over 16 amino acids. The germline V and J ends were trimmed by 1 base and 3 bases, with 16 bases remaining between them. The germline CDR1 and CDR2 sequences are SEHNR and FQNEAQ (reference sequence). The CDR3 protein is CASSLGGGGPFYEQYF. Here the CDR3 DNA reads TGTGCCAGCAGCTTAGGTGGGGGAGGCCCCTTCTACGAGCAGTACTTC.

This rearrangement joins TRBV5-1 to TRBJ2-5; 9 bases are shared with TRBD1. From germline, CDR1 is SGHRS and CDR2 YFSETQ. The junction had 6 bases not matched to a gene; V was cut back by 6 bases and J by 3 bases. The CDR3 has 14 amino acids. This chain's CDR3 is CASTLTGGKETQYF. The CDR3 nucleotides read TGCGCCAGCACCCTGACAGGGGGGAAAGAGACCCAGTACTTC.

The rearrangement links TRBV7-2 to TRBJ1-2, with D unclear. The CDR3 length is 14 residues. V lost 5 bases and J 0 bases, leaving 10 bases between the germline ends. Germline CDR1 SGHTA, CDR2 FQGNSA. The CDR3 region is CASSRESSNYGYTF. The CDR3 nucleotides are TGTGCCAGCAGCCGGGAGTCGTCTAACTATGGCTACACCTTC.

The chain carries TRBV3-1 (or the pseudogene TRBV3-2) and TRBJ1-3; perhaps TRBD1 as D (5 bases). The CDR3 runs to 14 residues. Germline CDR1 LGHDT, CDR2 YNNKEL (reference sequence). V was trimmed by 3 bases and J by 3 bases, leaving 9 bases between them. The CDR3, as DNA: TGTGCCAGCAGCCACAGGGTCGGTGGAAACACCATATATTTT. Its protein is CASSHRVGGNTIYF.

The chain couples TRBV30 to TRBJ2-3; possible D gene TRBD1, 6 bases. Germline V gives CDR1 GTSNPN, CDR2 SVGIG (reference sequence). CDR3 size: 15 residues. Trimming took off 2 bases at V and 0 bases at J, with 12 bases between the two ends. The DNA for the CDR3 is TGTGCCTGGAGTAACGGGGACACAAGCACAGATACGCAGTATTTT. This translates into CAWSNGDTSTDTQYF.

This chain joins TRBV18 and TRBJ1-2; TRBD1 matches 9 bases. Germline-derived CDR1 and CDR2 are KGHSH and LQKENI. Trimming took 3 bases from V and 3 from J; bases not matched to a gene: 5. The CDR3 extends over 15 amino acids. Here the CDR3 DNA reads TGTGCCAGCTCACCGGGACAGGGTATAGACTATGGCTACACCTTC. Protein: CASSPGQGIDYGYTF.

The chain has TRBV18 and TRBJ2-2; TRBD1 matches at 12 bases. Per the germline V gene, CDR1 is KGHSH and CDR2 is LQKENI. The CDR3 length is 15 residues. Trimming took 5 bases from V and 2 from J; bases not matched to a gene: 0. This CDR3 reads CASSGTGGNTGELFF. The CDR3 DNA reads TGTGCCAGCTCAGGGACAGGGGGCAACACCGGGGAGCTGTTTTTT.

The CDR3 loop reads CASSHGQGFYEQYF. CDR3 nucleotide sequence: TGTGCCAGCAGCCATGGACAGGGGTTCTACGAGCAGTACTTC. The V gene is TRBV14, the J gene TRBJ2-7, with 9 bases fitting TRBD1. Losses at the gene ends were 3 bases for V and 3 bases for J; bases not matched to a gene: 3. The germline CDR1 and CDR2 sequences are SGHDN and FVKESK. The CDR3 has 14 residues.

Regarding this clone: A junction end diverges from the germline sequence, so it may reflect a read error. V is TRBV25-1 and J is TRBJ1-1; maybe TRBD1 (6 bases). Germline assignment: CDR1 MGHDK and CDR2 SYGVNS. This CDR3 has 12 amino acids. The chain's CDR3 is CASREGGTEAFF. DNA of the CDR3: TGTGCCAGCCGTGAGGGGGGCACTGAAGCTTTCTTT. The full variable domain, completed using reference TRBV25-1 and TRBJ1-1, is EADIYQTPRYLVIGTGKKITLECSQTMGHDKMYWYQQDPGMELHLIHYSYGVNSTEKGDLSSESTVSRIRTEHFPLTLESARPSHTSQYLCASREGGTEAFFGQGTRLTVV.

The chain has TRBV2 and TRBJ2-2, with D possibly TRBD2 on 5 matching bases. V was clipped by 7 bases and J by 5 bases, with 17 bases between them. The CDR3 extends over 15 amino acids. Germline-derived CDR1 and CDR2 are SNHLY and FYNNEI. The CDR3 DNA sequence: TGTGCCAGCATGATCAGCCTTGGAGGTACCGGGGAGCTGTTTTTT. This gives the protein CASMISLGGTGELFF. Full variable domain (outside the CDR3, taken from reference TRBV2 and TRBJ2-2): EPEVTQTPSHQVTQMGQEVILRCVPISNHLYFYWYRQILGQKVEFLVSFYNNEISEKSEIFDDQFSVERPDGSNFTLKIRSTKLEDSAMYFCASMISLGGTGELFFGEGSRLTVL.

This sequence joins TRBV14 and TRBJ2-7; 7 nucleotides align to TRBD2. The CDR3 has 14 amino acids. Germline-derived CDR1 and CDR2 are SGHDN and FVKESK. The ends lost 1 base at V and 11 bases at J; junction bases unmatched: 11. CDR3 amino acids: CASSQAGGVSGKYF. The DNA for the CDR3 is TGTGCCAGCAGCCAAGCGGGTGGGGTAAGCGGGAAGTACTTC. The full variable domain, completed using reference TRBV14 and TRBJ2-7, is EAGVTQFPSHSVIEKGQTVTLRCDPISGHDNLYWYRRVMGKEIKFLLHFVKESKQDESGMPNNRFLAERTGGTYSTLKVQPAELEDSGVYFCASSQAGGVSGKYFGPGTRLTVT.

V usage is TRBV7-9 and J usage is TRBJ1-6; possibly TRBD1 for D (6 bases). CDR1 SEHNR and CDR2 FQNEAQ come from the germline V gene (reference sequence). The CDR3 runs to 14 residues. The germline V and J ends were trimmed by 5 bases and 7 bases, with 12 bases remaining between them. CDR3 in amino acids: CASSDRTANSPLHF. CDR3 DNA sequence: TGTGCCAGCAGCGACCGGACAGCCAATTCACCCCTCCACTTT. Combining the CDR3 with reference TRBV7-9 and TRBJ1-6 gives the whole variable domain DTGVSQNPRHKITKRGQNVTFRCDPISEHNRLYWYRQTLGQGPEFLTYFQNEAQLEKSRLLSDRFSAERPKGSFSTLEIQRTEQGDSAMYLCASSDRTANSPLHFGNGTRLTVT.

The DNA for the CDR3 is TGTGCCAGTAGTAGAGGACTGATCAATGAGCAGTTCTTC. It encodes CASSRGLINEQFF. V and J are TRBV19 and TRBJ2-1; D may be TRBD2 (5 bases). The germline V and J ends were trimmed by 4 bases and 6 bases, with 10 bases remaining between them. The CDR3 extends over 13 amino acids. Germline CDR1 and CDR2: LNHDA and SQIVND (reference sequence).

This rearrangement joins TRBV29-1 to TRBJ2-1; 7 bases align to TRBD2. Germline V gives CDR1 SQVTM, CDR2 ANQGSEA. The CDR3 contains 13 residues. The J segment lost 4 bases and the V segment lost 7 bases, leaving 7 bases of the junction unmatched. Here the CDR3 reads CSAWDYLYNEQFF. The CDR3 coding sequence is TGCAGCGCCTGGGACTACCTTTACAATGAGCAGTTCTTC.

The gene calls are TRBV7-9 and TRBJ2-7; D unresolved. This CDR3 comprises 13 residues. Trimming cost V 1 base and J 0 bases, with 4 bases left between them. Per germline, CDR1 SEHNR and CDR2 FQNEAQ (reference sequence). The CDR3 region is CASSLGDSYEQYF. DNA of the CDR3: TGTGCCAGCAGCTTAGGAGACTCCTACGAGCAGTACTTC.

V gene TRBV15 combines with J gene TRBJ1-3, with no clear D. The germline gives CDR1 LNHNV, CDR2 YYDKDF (reference sequence). This CDR3 is 17 amino acids long. The ends were cut back, 2 bases at V and 3 bases at J, with 17 bases in the middle. CDR3 amino acids: CATSRYTRGLGGNTIYF. The CDR3 DNA reads as TGTGCCACCAGCAGATATACGCGGGGTTTGGGTGGAAACACCATATATTTT.

This rearrangement joins TRBV27 to TRBJ1-3; tentatively, D is TRBD1 (5 bases). This CDR3 is 15 amino acids long. The germline V and J ends were trimmed by 5 bases and 2 bases, with 13 bases remaining between them. Germline V CDR1 and CDR2: MNHEY, SMNVEV (reference sequence). The CDR3, as DNA: TGTGCCAGCAGTGGAGGGGTTTCCCCTGGAAACACCATATATTTT. This sequence encodes CASSGGVSPGNTIYF.

There are a few counts of this clone. The chain has TRBV6-1 and TRBJ2-3; possible D gene TRBD1, 7 bases. The V end lost 2 bases, the J end lost 0 bases, and 15 bases lay between the germline ends. Germline V gene data show CDR1 as MNHNS and CDR2 as SASEGT. This CDR3 region has 17 residues. CDR3 nucleotide sequence: TGTGCCAGCAGTGAATGGCAGGGGGGCCTAAGCACAGATACGCAGTATTTT. Amino acids: CASSEWQGGLSTDTQYF.